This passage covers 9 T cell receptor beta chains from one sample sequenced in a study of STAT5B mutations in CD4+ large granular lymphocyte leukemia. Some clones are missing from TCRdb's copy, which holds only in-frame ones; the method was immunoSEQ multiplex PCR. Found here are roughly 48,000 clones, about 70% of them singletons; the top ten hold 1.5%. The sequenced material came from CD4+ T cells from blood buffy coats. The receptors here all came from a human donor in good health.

The CDR3 nucleotides read TGTGCCAGCTCACCAAGTACAACTAATGAAAAACTGTTTTTT. It encodes CASSPSTTNEKLFF. J is TRBJ1-4 and V is TRBV18, with D hard to call. V was pared by 2 bases and J by 0 bases, with 4 bases between. This CDR3 region has 14 residues. Germline V gene data show CDR1 as KGHSH and CDR2 as LQKENI.

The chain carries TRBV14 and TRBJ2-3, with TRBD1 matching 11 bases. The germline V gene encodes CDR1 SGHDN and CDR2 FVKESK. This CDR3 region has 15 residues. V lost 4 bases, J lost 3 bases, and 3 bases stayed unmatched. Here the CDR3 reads CASSRTGGETDTQYF. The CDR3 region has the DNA TGTGCCAGCAGCCGGACAGGGGGCGAAACAGATACGCAGTATTTT.

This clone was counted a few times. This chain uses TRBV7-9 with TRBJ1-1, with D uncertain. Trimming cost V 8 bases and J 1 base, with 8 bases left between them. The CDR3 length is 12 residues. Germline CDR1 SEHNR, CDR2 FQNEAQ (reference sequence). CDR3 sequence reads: CASSRENTEAFF. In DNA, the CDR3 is TGTGCCAGCTCACGGGAGAACACTGAAGCTTTCTTT.

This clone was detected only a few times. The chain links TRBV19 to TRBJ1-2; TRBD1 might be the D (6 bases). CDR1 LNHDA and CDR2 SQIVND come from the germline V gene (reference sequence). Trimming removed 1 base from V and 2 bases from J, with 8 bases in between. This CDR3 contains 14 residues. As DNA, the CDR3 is TGTGCCAGTAGTATAGCTGGGACAAACTATGGCTACACCTTC. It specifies CASSIAGTNYGYTF.

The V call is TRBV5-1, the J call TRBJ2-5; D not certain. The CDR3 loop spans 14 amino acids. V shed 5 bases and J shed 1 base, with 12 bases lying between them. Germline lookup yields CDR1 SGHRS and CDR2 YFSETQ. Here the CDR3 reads CASSFGRTQETQYF. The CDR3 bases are TGCGCCAGCAGTTTCGGACGGACCCAAGAGACCCAGTACTTC.

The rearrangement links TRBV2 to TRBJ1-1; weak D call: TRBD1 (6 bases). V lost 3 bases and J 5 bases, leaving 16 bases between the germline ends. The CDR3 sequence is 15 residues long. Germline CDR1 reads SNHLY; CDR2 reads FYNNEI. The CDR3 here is CASSEIEGGRTEAFF. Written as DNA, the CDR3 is TGTGCCAGCAGTGAGATCGAGGGGGGTAGGACTGAAGCTTTCTTT.

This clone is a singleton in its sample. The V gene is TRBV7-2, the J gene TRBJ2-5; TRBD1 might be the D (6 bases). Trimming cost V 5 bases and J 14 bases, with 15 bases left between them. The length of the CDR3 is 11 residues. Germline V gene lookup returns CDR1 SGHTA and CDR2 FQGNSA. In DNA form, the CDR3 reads TGTGCCAGCAGCCCCGGGACAAGGGTTTACTTC. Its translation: CASSPGTRVYF.

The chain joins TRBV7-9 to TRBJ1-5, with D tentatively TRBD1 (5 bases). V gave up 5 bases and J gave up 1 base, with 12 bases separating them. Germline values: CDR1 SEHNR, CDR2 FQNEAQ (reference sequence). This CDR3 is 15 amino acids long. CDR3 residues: CASSPRGSSNQPQHF. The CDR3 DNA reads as TGTGCCAGCAGCCCCCGGGGGTCGAGCAATCAGCCCCAGCATTTT.

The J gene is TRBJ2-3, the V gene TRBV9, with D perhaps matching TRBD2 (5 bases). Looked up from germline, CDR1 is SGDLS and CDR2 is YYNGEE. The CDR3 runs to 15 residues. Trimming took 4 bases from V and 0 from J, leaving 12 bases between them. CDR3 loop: CASSITGGSTDTQYF. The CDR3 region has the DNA TGTGCCAGCAGCATCACGGGCGGGAGCACAGATACGCAGTATTTT.